The 15 T cell receptor beta chains below come from one sample, sequenced in a study of CD4+ T cells in melanoma. Measured with immunoSEQ multiplex PCR; TCRdb has only the in-frame clones, and not every one. The table has some 110,000 clones, approximately 90% seen once; the top ten hold 3% to 4%. Specimen: peripheral blood. Receptor source: a human donor with melanoma.

This chain's CDR3 is CASSAPSDRGSYEQYF. In DNA form, the CDR3 reads TGTGCCAGCAGTGCACCGTCGGACAGGGGTTCCTACGAGCAGTACTTC. The chain carries TRBV28 and TRBJ2-7; 9 bases agree with TRBD1. Germline trimming cut 5 bases from V and 1 base from J; bases unmatched to any gene: 9. The length of the CDR3 is 16 residues. Germline values: CDR1 MDHEN, CDR2 SYDVKM.

This clone has just one count. J is TRBJ2-5 and V is TRBV11-2; D may be TRBD2 (7 bases). CDR1 and CDR2 (germline): SGHAT, FQNNGV. The CDR3 is made up of 16 amino acids. The V gene lost 5 bases and the J gene lost 5 bases, with 21 bases spanning the gap. The CDR3 loop is CASSPMRGRAWETQYF. The CDR3, as DNA: TGTGCCAGCAGCCCTATGAGGGGGAGGGCCTGGGAGACCCAGTACTTC.

The chain carries TRBV11-2 and TRBJ2-3; D may be TRBD1 (6 bases). The length of the CDR3 is 15 residues. Per the germline V gene, CDR1 is SGHAT and CDR2 is FQNNGV. The V end was cut by 4 bases, the J end by 2 bases, with 13 bases between. CDR3 nucleotides: TGTGCCAGCAGCTCCACCCAGGGGATCACAGATACGCAGTATTTT. Translation gives CASSSTQGITDTQYF.

The V call is TRBV4-3, the J call TRBJ2-1, with TRBD1 matching 7 bases. Germline V lookup: CDR1 LGHNA, CDR2 YSLEER. The CDR3 is made up of 13 amino acids. Unmatched junction bases numbered 8, after V lost 3 bases and J lost 12 bases. CDR3 sequence (DNA): TGCGCCAGCAGCCAGGTCCAAAACAGGGGGCAGTTCTTC. Protein product: CASSQVQNRGQFF.

V and J are TRBV7-2 and TRBJ1-5; D not certain. CDR3 length: 14 residues. Germline CDR1 reads SGHTA; CDR2 reads FQGNSA. Trimming shortened V by 4 bases and J by 3 bases, and 10 bases separated the two germline ends. Here the CDR3 reads CASSSDASNQPQHF. The CDR3 DNA reads as TGTGCCAGCAGCTCAGACGCTTCCAATCAGCCCCAGCATTTT.

The chain carries TRBV15 and TRBJ1-1; D is unclear. The CDR3 covers 13 residues. V was clipped by 3 bases and J by 3 bases, with 8 bases between them. CDR1 is LNHNV and CDR2 is YYDKDF in the germline V gene (reference sequence). The CDR3 nucleotides are TGTGCCACCAGCAGGGGTTGGGACACTGAAGCTTTCTTT. This codes for CATSRGWDTEAFF.

J is TRBJ1-3 and V is TRBV9; 11 positions agree with TRBD1. J gave up 4 bases and V 4 bases, and 7 bases lay outside the gene matches. The CDR3 is 16 residues long. Germline loops: CDR1 SGDLS, CDR2 YYNGEE. The CDR3 here is CASSIRGQGAGNTIYF. CDR3 nucleotides: TGTGCCAGCAGCATACGAGGACAGGGGGCGGGAAACACCATATATTTT.

This chain links TRBV7-2 with TRBJ1-1, with D unclear. Trimming took off 5 bases at V and 0 bases at J, with 10 bases between the two ends. Germline values: CDR1 SGHTA, CDR2 FQGNSA. This CDR3 has 14 amino acids. The CDR3 loop is CASSPVGMNTEAFF. The DNA of the CDR3 is TGTGCCAGCAGCCCTGTTGGAATGAACACTGAAGCTTTCTTT.

The J gene is TRBJ1-3, the V gene TRBV30, with 9 bases fitting TRBD1. The junction had 8 bases not matched to a gene; V was cut back by 3 bases and J by 2 bases. This CDR3 comprises 16 residues. Germline V gene lookup returns CDR1 GTSNPN and CDR2 SVGIG (reference sequence). The CDR3 region has the DNA TGTGCCTGGAGCTACCTGACAGGGGGAACTGGAAACACCATATATTTT. It encodes CAWSYLTGGTGNTIYF. The full variable domain, in which reference TRBV30 and TRBJ1-3 provide the parts outside the CDR3, is SQTIHQWPATLVQPVGSPLSLECTVEGTSNPNLYWYRQAAGRGLQLLFYSVGIGQISSEVPQNLSASRPQDRQFILSSKKLLLSDSGFYLCAWSYLTGGTGNTIYFGEGSWLTVV.

The CDR3 protein is CASSSVFLKGYEQYF. CDR3 nucleotide sequence: TGTGCCAGCAGCTCGGTCTTCCTAAAGGGGTACGAGCAGTACTTC. This rearrangement joins TRBV7-2 to TRBJ2-7, with D possibly matching TRBD1 (5 bases). The length of the CDR3 is 15 residues. Germline V gene lookup returns CDR1 SGHTA and CDR2 FQGNSA. The V and J ends lost 4 bases and 4 bases respectively, with 17 bases between them.

The V and J genes are TRBV5-1 and TRBJ2-7, with 14 bases fitting TRBD2. This CDR3 is 15 amino acids long. V shed 4 bases, J shed 5 bases, and the junction held 5 bases outside the gene matches. From germline, CDR1 is SGHRS and CDR2 YFSETQ. CDR3 loop: CASSRGLAGGDEQYF. In DNA form, the CDR3 reads TGCGCCAGCAGCCGAGGACTAGCGGGAGGTGACGAGCAGTACTTC.

This clone has only one observation. V usage is TRBV5-7 and J usage is TRBJ2-1; no reliable D call. TRBV5-7 is an open reading frame whose function is uncertain. Trimming removed 5 bases from V and 0 bases from J, with 15 bases in between. This CDR3 is built from 16 residues. The CDR3 nucleotides read TGTGCCAGCAGGTTTCGGCCTTGGGGCTCCTACAATGAGCAGTTCTTC. It translates to CASRFRPWGSYNEQFF.

The chain is built from TRBV27 and TRBJ2-5; 8 bases are a match to TRBD1. The V segment lost 6 bases and the J segment 2 bases; nucleotides outside the gene matches: 8. The germline V gene encodes CDR1 MNHEY and CDR2 SMNVEV (reference sequence). The CDR3 runs 15 residues. CDR3 region: CASRPQGAQQETQYF. The CDR3 nucleotides are TGTGCCAGCAGACCTCAGGGGGCGCAACAAGAGACCCAGTACTTC.

This clone was detected once. CDR3 nucleotide sequence: TGTGCCAGCAGCCGCAGGGTATCATACTCAGATACGCAGTATTTT. Translation gives CASSRRVSYSDTQYF. The rearrangement joins TRBV28 to TRBJ2-3; D may be TRBD1 (5 bases). The CDR3 has 15 residues. Trimming left V 6 bases short and J 4 bases short, with 17 bases between. Germline V gives CDR1 MDHEN, CDR2 SYDVKM.

The chain carries TRBV9 and TRBJ2-1; D is tentatively TRBD1 or TRBD2 (5 bases each). Trimming left V 4 bases short and J 8 bases short, with 19 bases between. Germline CDR1 and CDR2: SGDLS and YYNGEE. The length of the CDR3 is 15 residues. CDR3 DNA sequence: TGTGCCAGCAGCCCCCATGAGTGGGGGATGGATGAGCAGTTCTTC. This gives the protein CASSPHEWGMDEQFF.